The clone carrying this TCR beta chain came up once. Repertoires were generated with immunoSEQ multiplex PCR, while TCRdb's copy carries only in-frame clones and drops some. The sample holds about 70,000 clones, almost 95% seen once. The CDR3 runs 14 residues. The V gene's germline CDR1 is MNHEY and CDR2 SMNVEV (reference sequence). V was cut by 6 bases and J by 1 base, with 9 bases left in between. The sample belongs to a study of T cell changes during pregnancy in multiple sclerosis. The sample here was CD8+ T cells from peripheral blood mononuclear cells, taken in the third trimester of pregnancy. The sequence derives from a female donor in good health, enrolled as a control in a pregnancy study. The gene calls are TRBV27 and TRBJ2-2; a possible D gene is TRBD2 (5 bases). As DNA, the CDR3 is TGTGCCAGCAGGGTTCGGGGGAACACCGGGGAGCTGTTTTTT. Translating it yields CASRVRGNTGELFF.